The next 21 T cell receptor beta chains were all read from a single sample in a study of blood T cell repertoires in COVID-19. Assay: immunoSEQ multiplex PCR; the TCRdb copy retains only in-frame clones and omits some. The top ten hold approximately 4% of the sample, which has 300,000 to 400,000 clones, 70% to 90% seen once. The specimen sequenced was peripheral blood. The receptors stem from a woman in her forties or fifties with active or convalescent COVID-19.

J is TRBJ2-7 and V is TRBV24-1, with TRBD1 matching 7 bases. Germline CDR1 KGHDR, CDR2 SFDVKD. The CDR3 has 13 residues. Trimming took 9 bases from V and 3 from J; bases not matched to a gene: 7. In nucleotides, the CDR3 is TGTGCCACCGGGACAGAGCCCTACTACGAGCAGTACTTC. This encodes CATGTEPYYEQYF.

The V and J genes are TRBV6-5 and TRBJ1-2, with TRBD1 matching over 8 bases. Germline V CDR1 and CDR2: MNHEY, SVGAGI. Trimming took 2 bases from V and 4 from J; bases not matched to a gene: 0. This CDR3 comprises 13 residues. In nucleotides, the CDR3 is TGTGCCAGCAGTTACACAGGGGGCTATGGCTACACCTTC. Translation gives CASSYTGGYGYTF.

The rearrangement links TRBV5-4 to TRBJ2-7; 8 bases are a match to TRBD2. CDR1 SGHNT and CDR2 YYREEE come from the germline V gene (reference sequence). V lost 4 bases and J lost 6; bases outside the gene matches: 6. The CDR3 extends over 13 amino acids. The CDR3 nucleotides read TGTGCCAGCAGCCGGGGACTAGTGGGCGAGCAGTACTTC. It encodes CASSRGLVGEQYF.

V is TRBV11-1 and J is TRBJ2-7, with D hard to call. Per the germline V gene, CDR1 is SGHAT and CDR2 is FQDESV (reference sequence). The CDR3 contains 12 residues. Trimming stripped 1 base from V and 4 bases from J, with 5 bases between. The CDR3 DNA reads as TGTGCCAGCAGCTTAGGCAGTTACGAGCAGTACTTC. Amino acid sequence: CASSLGSYEQYF.

The genes are TRBV24-1 and TRBJ1-5; 7 positions match TRBD1. Germline V CDR1 and CDR2: KGHDR, SFDVKD. The CDR3 runs to 15 residues. J lost 0 bases, V lost 4 bases, and 2 bases had no gene match. The CDR3 sequence: CATSEGTVSNQPQHF. CDR3 DNA sequence: TGTGCCACCAGTGAGGGGACAGTTAGCAATCAGCCCCAGCATTTT.

This rearrangement joins TRBV28 to TRBJ1-5, with 9 bases that match TRBD1. With V trimmed by 5 bases and J by 2 bases, 7 bases remained unmatched. The CDR3 is 16 residues long. Germline V CDR1 and CDR2: MDHEN, SYDVKM. CDR3 in amino acids: CASSPSRTGGNQPQHF. CDR3 DNA sequence: TGTGCCAGCAGTCCTTCCCGGACAGGGGGCAATCAGCCCCAGCATTTT.

The genes are TRBV11-2 and TRBJ2-2; possible D gene TRBD2, 6 bases. This CDR3 comprises 16 residues. Deletions cut 0 bases from V and 4 bases from J, with 12 bases between. Germline CDR1 reads SGHAT; CDR2 reads FQNNGV. The CDR3 DNA reads TGTGCCAGCAGCTTAGATACACTAGCAGTCACCGGGGAGCTGTTTTTT. Protein sequence: CASSLDTLAVTGELFF. Variable domain in full (rest from reference TRBV11-2 and TRBJ2-2): EAGVAQSPRYKIIEKRQSVAFWCNPISGHATLYWYQQILGQGPKLLIQFQNNGVVDDSQLPKDRFSAERLKGVDSTLKIQPAKLEDSAVYLCASSLDTLAVTGELFFGEGSRLTVL.

CDR3 coding DNA: TGTGCCAGCAGTGTCGGAGACAGGGAGAATCAGCCCCAGCATTTT. Residues: CASSVGDRENQPQHF. The chain has TRBV6-2 or TRBV6-3 and TRBJ1-5; 7 nucleotides match TRBD1. This CDR3 comprises 15 residues. Germline V gene data show CDR1 as MNHEY and CDR2 as SVGEGT. J gave up 4 bases and V 5 bases, and 8 bases lay outside the gene matches.

The chain joins TRBV6-5 to TRBJ2-1, with D maybe TRBD2 (6 bases). V was clipped by 8 bases and J by 2 bases, with 16 bases between them. The CDR3 extends over 15 amino acids. Germline assignment: CDR1 MNHEY and CDR2 SVGAGI. Written as DNA, the CDR3 is TGTGCCAGCGCCGCGCGGAGGGCACCCTACAATGAGCAGTTCTTC. This translates into CASAARRAPYNEQFF.

The chain links TRBV7-9 to TRBJ1-6, with 12 bases matching TRBD1. Germline V gene lookup returns CDR1 SEHNR and CDR2 FQNEAQ (reference sequence). CDR3 size: 19 residues. Losses at the gene ends were 3 bases for V and 7 bases for J; bases not matched to a gene: 13. DNA for the CDR3: TGTGCCAGCAGCTTCGCCGGGACAGGGGGCCTGACGGTCAATTCACCCCTCCACTTT. This gives the protein CASSFAGTGGLTVNSPLHF.

This clone has just one count. CDR3 in amino acids: CASSLFGGDNSPLHF. CDR3 coding DNA: TGTGCCAGCAGCTTATTTGGAGGGGATAATTCACCCCTCCACTTT. V is TRBV7-2 and J is TRBJ1-6; possibly TRBD1 for D (5 bases). The CDR3 has 15 amino acids. Germline V gene lookup returns CDR1 SGHTA and CDR2 FQGNSA. V shed 2 bases and J shed 5 bases, with 10 bases lying between them.

V is TRBV9 and J is TRBJ2-5; perhaps TRBD2 as D (6 bases). The V and J ends lost 3 bases and 1 base respectively, with 10 bases between them. From germline, CDR1 is SGDLS and CDR2 YYNGEE. CDR3 size: 14 residues. The CDR3 protein is CASSASGVQETQYF. The CDR3 DNA reads TGTGCCAGCAGCGCTTCGGGAGTCCAAGAGACCCAGTACTTC.

The sample holds one count of this clone. The rearrangement uses TRBV6-5 and TRBJ1-2; 7 positions agree with TRBD1. Germline V gene sequence: CDR1 MNHEY, CDR2 SVGAGI. CDR3 length equals 13 residues. Unmatched junction bases numbered 7, after V lost 6 bases and J lost 6 bases. The CDR3 is CASRPQGSDGYTF. CDR3 coding DNA: TGTGCCAGCAGACCACAGGGGAGTGATGGCTACACCTTC.

The V and J genes are TRBV7-2 and TRBJ1-4, with TRBD1 identical over 7 bases. CDR1 and CDR2 (germline): SGHTA, FQGNSA. CDR3 length equals 17 residues. V dropped 0 bases and J dropped 1; count of bases not matched to a gene: 5. CDR3 in amino acids: CASSLAEGAVTNEKLFF. DNA for the CDR3: TGTGCCAGCAGCTTAGCGGAGGGGGCAGTAACTAATGAAAAACTGTTTTTT. Full variable domain (outside the CDR3, taken from reference TRBV7-2 and TRBJ1-4): GAGVSQSPSNKVTEKGKDVELRCDPISGHTALYWYRQSLGQGLEFLIYFQGNSAPDKSGLPSDRFSAERTGGSVSTLTIQRTQQEDSAVYLCASSLAEGAVTNEKLFFGSGTQLSVL.

There are a few counts of this clone. This chain connects TRBV29-1 to TRBJ2-7, with a tentative D call TRBD1 (9 bases). CDR3 length equals 13 residues. Trimming pared 7 bases from V and 3 bases from J, leaving 16 bases between. In germline, CDR1 is SQVTM, CDR2 ANQGSEA. The CDR3 here is CSAGRDRDYEQYF. CDR3 nucleotide sequence: TGCAGCGCCGGGAGGGACAGGGACTACGAGCAGTACTTC.

This chain uses TRBV2 with TRBJ2-5, with 9 nucleotides matching TRBD1. The germline gives CDR1 SNHLY, CDR2 FYNNEI. The CDR3 has 14 amino acids. The ends lost 8 bases at V and 5 bases at J; junction bases unmatched: 9. This CDR3 is CASLLAGQGETQYF. Written as DNA, the CDR3 is TGTGCCAGCCTCCTTGCCGGACAGGGGGAGACCCAGTACTTC.

The V call is TRBV7-3, the J call TRBJ2-2, with TRBD2 identical over 10 bases. The CDR3 runs to 16 residues. V lost 5 bases to trimming and J lost 6 bases; unmatched junction nucleotides: 9. CDR1 and CDR2 from the germline V gene are SGHTA and FQGTGA. CDR3 loop: CASSPVPGLAAGELFF. The CDR3 bases are TGTGCCAGCAGCCCAGTTCCCGGACTAGCGGCCGGGGAGCTGTTTTTT.

The chain links TRBV6-2 or TRBV6-3 to TRBJ2-5; TRBD1 matches 8 bases. In germline, CDR1 is MNHEY, CDR2 SVGEGT. Trimming took 6 bases from V and 2 from J; bases not matched to a gene: 8. This CDR3 has 15 residues. In DNA, the CDR3 is TGTGCCAGCAGCCGCGGACAGGGAAAACAAGAGACCCAGTACTTC. It specifies CASSRGQGKQETQYF.

This chain links TRBV7-9 with TRBJ1-2; weak D call: TRBD1 (6 bases). This CDR3 region has 14 residues. CDR1 is SEHNR and CDR2 is FQNEAQ in the germline V gene (reference sequence). Trimming cost V 2 bases and J 7 bases, with 14 bases left between them. The CDR3 reads CASSLIGGGLGYTF. The DNA for the CDR3 is TGTGCCAGCAGCTTAATAGGGGGTGGACTTGGCTACACCTTC.

The chain employs TRBV28 and TRBJ1-5, with TRBD1 matching 12 bases. Per germline, CDR1 MDHEN and CDR2 SYDVKM. This CDR3 is built from 16 residues. Unmatched junction bases numbered 6, after V lost 3 bases and J lost 6 bases. CDR3 in DNA: TGTGCCAGCAGTTTTACCGGGACAGGGGGCGGTCAGCCCCAGCATTTT. Protein: CASSFTGTGGGQPQHF.

The rearrangement joins TRBV10-3 to TRBJ2-3; maybe TRBD2 (6 bases). V lost 8 bases to trimming and J lost 3 bases, with 12 bases between them. This CDR3 has 13 amino acids. Germline lookup yields CDR1 ENHRY and CDR2 SYGVKD. DNA of the CDR3: TGTGCCATCTCTGGGGGGACGACAGATACGCAGTATTTT. Residues: CAISGGTTDTQYF.